The TCR beta chain described here comes from a study of molecular identifiers for immune sequencing clone quantification. Study-level points and caveats: Detection of one spiked Jurkat cell's TCR RNA reportedly worked in more than 850,000 naive cells.

A word on this clonotype: The antigen remains undetermined. Since a much larger clone is just one base distant, this may be a read error.

Each CDR3 protein gets one entry after TCRdb re-called the PCR reads with MiXCR. The data show under 800,000 distinct CDR3 sequences, approximately 24% seen once. Trimming stripped 3 bases from V and 4 bases from J, with 11 bases between. The CDR3 extends over 14 amino acids. Per germline, CDR1 SGHVS and CDR2 FQNEAQ. Between about 18,000 and 1,100,000 sorted cells, with 10%, 30% or 50% RNA, yielded naive CD8 libraries. Sorting selected naive CD8 T cells with a CD8+CD4-CCR7+CD45RA+ phenotype. The sequence came from a human donor in good health. Some libraries in this study had Jurkat cell RNA spiked in. J is TRBJ2-3 and V is TRBV7-8, with D perhaps being TRBD1 or TRBD2 (5 bases each). Sequenced sample: naive CD8+ T cells from blood, with Jurkat cell RNA spiked in. Subset described: FACS-sorted CD8+CD4-CCR7+CD45RA+ naive T cells. The CDR3 nucleotides read TGTGCCAGCAGCTTGGGGCTGAGGGCAGATACGCAGTATTTT. It specifies CASSLGLRADTQYF.